This entry concerns a single T cell receptor (beta chain). The germline V gene encodes CDR1 MRHNA and CDR2 SNTAGT. The CDR3 is made up of 14 amino acids. V shed 4 bases and J 7 bases; nucleotides not matched to a gene: 4. This entry belongs to a study of blood T cell repertoires in COVID-19. Study overall: The cDNA or gDNA used as material had been derived from T cells, B-cell-depleted T cells, or PBMCs.

Per the study methods: Reference gene primer amplification in the assay estimated nucleated cell counts. Generated by immunoSEQ multiplex PCR, the TCRdb table keeps only in-frame clones and is missing some. D and trimming were read from the DNA, whereas the V and J calls and clone size are those reported in that table. The sample comprises about 370,000 clones, around 89% of which are singletons, and approximately 3% rests with the top ten. While infection was still active, Seattle patients were enrolled and then followed longitudinally. This clonotype was obtained from a young woman with COVID-19, enrolled during active disease. This sequence joins TRBV6-4 and TRBJ2-2, with TRBD2 matching 9 bases. The material sequenced was peripheral blood. In DNA form, the CDR3 reads TGTGCCAGCAGTGCGACTAGCGGCCACGGGGAGCTGTTTTTT. Translating it yields CASSATSGHGELFF.